This entry lists 29 T cell receptor beta chains sequenced from one sample in a study of CD8+ T cells in alopecia areata. Sequencing relied on a cDNA template that was reverse transcribed from extracted RNA. The repertoire was sequenced with immunoSEQ multiplex PCR; TCRdb's copy has only in-frame clones and lacks some. The sample has approximately 280,000 clones, 55% to 75% seen once. Treatment here: oral pan-JAK inhibitor, 5-10 mg twice daily. The source was CD4+ T cells sorted from blood, collected at week 24, from a patient treated with tofacitinib. Source of these receptors: a human donor with alopecia areata.

This clone occurred a few times. The V gene is TRBV7-9, the J gene TRBJ1-3; D not resolved. Germline-derived CDR1 and CDR2 are SEHNR and FQNEAQ (reference sequence). There are 16 residues in the CDR3. V was cut by 0 bases and J by 2 bases, with 11 bases left in between. The CDR3 here is CASSLARRGTGNTIYF. In DNA form, the CDR3 reads TGTGCCAGCAGCTTAGCGAGGAGAGGGACTGGAAACACCATATATTTT.

The rearrangement joins TRBV2 to TRBJ2-4; weak D call: TRBD2 (5 bases). The CDR3 is 12 amino acids. CDR1 and CDR2 (germline): SNHLY, FYNNEI. V shed 5 bases and J shed 8 bases, with 10 bases lying between them. The CDR3 DNA is TGTGCCAGCAGTCTGTCCGGGGACATTCAGTACTTC. Amino acid sequence: CASSLSGDIQYF.

This clone was counted a few times. The chain employs TRBV4-3 and TRBJ2-2; 10 bases map to TRBD2. CDR3 length equals 17 residues. Germline CDR1 is LGHNA and CDR2 is YSLEER. J was trimmed by 4 bases and V by 4 bases; bases with no gene match: 9. This CDR3 is CASSRAAGGPFTGELFF. DNA for the CDR3: TGCGCCAGCAGCCGGGCAGCGGGGGGGCCGTTCACCGGGGAGCTGTTTTTT.

The chain employs TRBV30 and TRBJ1-2; the D gene is possibly TRBD1 (6 bases). Germline V gives CDR1 GTSNPN, CDR2 SVGIG (reference sequence). V was trimmed by 2 bases and J by 6 bases, leaving 13 bases between them. The CDR3 covers 13 residues. The CDR3 region has the DNA TGTGCCTGGAGTCCCCGGAGGGGGAATGGCTACACCTTC. Amino acids: CAWSPRRGNGYTF.

This clone has only a few counts. V usage is TRBV10-3 and J usage is TRBJ2-1; perhaps TRBD2 as D (5 bases). CDR1 and CDR2 (germline): ENHRY, SYGVKD. Trimming took off 7 bases at V and 1 base at J, with 11 bases between the two ends. The CDR3 totals 14 residues. CDR3 nucleotide sequence: TGTGCCATCACCCCCGGGGAGTCCTACAATGAGCAGTTCTTC. Translating it yields CAITPGESYNEQFF.

This clone was found many times. This chain links TRBV7-2 with TRBJ2-7, with D tentatively TRBD2 (5 bases). Trimming removed 3 bases at V and 3 bases at J, with 12 bases between. The CDR3 consists of 14 residues. Germline CDR1 and CDR2: SGHTA and FQGNSA. CDR3 nucleotides: TGTGCCAGCAGCTTGAGGCGGGCGGGCTACGAGCAGTACTTC. Residues: CASSLRRAGYEQYF. Supplemented by reference TRBV7-2 and TRBJ2-7, the full variable domain reads GAGVSQSPSNKVTEKGKDVELRCDPISGHTALYWYRQSLGQGLEFLIYFQGNSAPDKSGLPSDRFSAERTGGSVSTLTIQRTQQEDSAVYLCASSLRRAGYEQYFGPGTRLTVT.

This clone showed up just a few times. CDR3 in DNA: TGCGCCAGCAGTCAGGCAGGGAACAATGAGCAGTTCTTC. Translation gives CASSQAGNNEQFF. This chain connects TRBV23-1 to TRBJ2-1, with D tentatively TRBD1 (5 bases). TRBV23-1 is classed as an ORF, of uncertain function. The CDR3 is 13 residues long. The V end was cut by 3 bases, the J end by 5 bases, with 8 bases between.

This clone was recorded a few times. The rearrangement links TRBV7-9 to TRBJ2-2; maybe TRBD2 (5 bases). V gave up 10 bases and J gave up 0 bases, with 12 bases separating them. Germline values: CDR1 SEHNR, CDR2 FQNEAQ (reference sequence). This CDR3 region has 14 residues. This chain's CDR3 is CATGKTSNTGELFF. The CDR3 DNA is TGTGCCACGGGGAAGACCTCGAACACCGGGGAGCTGTTTTTT.

This chain connects TRBV7-9 to TRBJ1-2; D gene unclear. The V end was cut by 5 bases, the J end by 6 bases, with 7 bases between. In germline, CDR1 is SEHNR, CDR2 FQNEAQ (reference sequence). This CDR3 comprises 11 residues. The CDR3 nucleotides are TGTGCCAGCAGCGAAAGGCATGGCTACACCTTC. It translates to CASSERHGYTF.

The chain employs TRBV30 and TRBJ1-2, with D unresolved. CDR3 size: 12 residues. V was pared by 0 bases and J by 5 bases, with 7 bases between. Germline assignment: CDR1 GTSNPN and CDR2 SVGIG (reference sequence). The CDR3 DNA reads as TGTGCCTGGAGTGTAACCGCATATGGCTACACCTTC. It yields the protein CAWSVTAYGYTF.

V gene TRBV23-1 combines with J gene TRBJ2-5, with D perhaps TRBD1 or TRBD2 (5 bases each). TRBV23-1 is an ORF, with its function uncertain. The CDR3 loop spans 15 amino acids. The ends were cut back, 2 bases at V and 5 bases at J, with 15 bases in the middle. The CDR3 is CASSQHPGPHETQYF. CDR3 nucleotide sequence: TGCGCCAGCAGTCAACACCCGGGACCCCACGAGACCCAGTACTTC.

The gene calls are TRBV7-2 and TRBJ2-5; D remains ambiguous. This CDR3 spans 12 amino acids. The germline V gene encodes CDR1 SGHTA and CDR2 FQGNSA. Trimming left V 2 bases short and J 5 bases short, with 6 bases between. The CDR3 coding sequence is TGTGCCAGCAGCTTATTTTGGGAGACCCAGTACTTC. Encoded protein: CASSLFWETQYF.

The chain links TRBV7-9 to TRBJ2-3; no clear D gene. Trimming cost V 5 bases and J 2 bases, with 11 bases left between them. CDR3 length: 14 residues. Germline loops: CDR1 SEHNR, CDR2 FQNEAQ (reference sequence). CDR3 in DNA: TGTGCCAGCAGCCCAAACTACCCCACAGATACGCAGTATTTT. Translation: CASSPNYPTDTQYF.

The sample holds a few counts of this clone. CDR3 sequence (DNA): TGTGCCTGGACCCGAGGACGGGGGCAGTACTTC. Protein product: CAWTRGRGQYF. The chain links TRBV30 to TRBJ2-7; perhaps TRBD2 as D (5 bases). The V gene lost 4 bases and the J gene lost 9 bases, with 13 bases spanning the gap. CDR1 and CDR2 (germline): GTSNPN, SVGIG (reference sequence). The CDR3 covers 11 residues.

The genes are TRBV7-2 and TRBJ1-6; D not certain. This CDR3 region has 13 residues. The V gene lost 5 bases and the J gene lost 8 bases, with 10 bases spanning the gap. Germline-derived CDR1 and CDR2 are SGHTA and FQGNSA. CDR3 region: CASSAHPDSPLHF. The CDR3 bases are TGTGCCAGCAGCGCCCATCCTGATTCACCCCTCCACTTT. The full variable domain, in which reference TRBV7-2 and TRBJ1-6 provide the parts outside the CDR3, is GAGVSQSPSNKVTEKGKDVELRCDPISGHTALYWYRQSLGQGLEFLIYFQGNSAPDKSGLPSDRFSAERTGGSVSTLTIQRTQQEDSAVYLCASSAHPDSPLHFGNGTRLTVT.

This clone occurred a few times. The same CDR3 can be traced to other DNA sequences in this sample. This chain connects TRBV10-3 to TRBJ2-5; tentative D call: TRBD1 (6 bases). Germline lookup yields CDR1 ENHRY and CDR2 SYGVKD. The CDR3 extends over 13 amino acids. V was shortened by 4 bases and J by 2 bases, with 8 bases between the two germline ends. CDR3 sequence: CAISATGQETQYF. For the CDR3, the DNA is TGTGCCATCAGTGCGACAGGACAAGAGACCCAGTACTTC.

The rearrangement links TRBV9 to TRBJ2-7, with a weak D call TRBD1 (6 bases). The CDR3 contains 13 residues. Deletions cut 5 bases from V and 2 bases from J, with 11 bases between. Germline lookup yields CDR1 SGDLS and CDR2 YYNGEE. The CDR3: CASSNRDPYEQYF. The CDR3, as DNA: TGTGCCAGCAGTAACAGGGACCCCTACGAGCAGTACTTC.

This clone appeared a few times. The CDR3 loop is CASSQPQGGNQPQHF. In DNA form, the CDR3 reads TGCGCCAGCAGTCAGCCACAGGGAGGCAATCAGCCCCAGCATTTT. The chain links TRBV23-1 to TRBJ1-5, with a tentative D call TRBD1 (6 bases). TRBV23-1 is designated an ORF whose function remains uncertain. The CDR3 length is 15 residues. V was pared by 3 bases and J by 2 bases, with 11 bases between.

This clone was detected only once. The CDR3 reads CASSHQRQGRADTQYF. Written as DNA, the CDR3 is TGTGCCAGCAGCCACCAACGGCAGGGTAGAGCAGATACGCAGTATTTT. The chain combines TRBV4-2 with TRBJ2-3; the D gene is possibly TRBD1 (5 bases). Germline CDR1 is LGHNA and CDR2 is YNFKEQ. The CDR3 covers 16 residues. The germline V and J ends were trimmed by 3 bases and 4 bases, with 17 bases remaining between them.

The genes are TRBV5-1 and TRBJ2-3; 8 bases align to TRBD2. The J segment lost 1 base and the V segment lost 0 bases, leaving 4 bases of the junction unmatched. CDR1 is SGHRS and CDR2 is YFSETQ in the germline V gene. This CDR3 has 16 amino acids. The CDR3 bases are TGCGCCAGCAGCTTGGCCCAACTAGCGGGCACAGATACGCAGTATTTT. Translating gives CASSLAQLAGTDTQYF. Based on the CDR3 plus reference TRBV5-1 and TRBJ2-3, the full variable domain is KAGVTQTPRYLIKTRGQQVTLSCSPISGHRSVSWYQQTPGQGLQFLFEYFSETQRNKGNFPGRFSGRQFSNSRSEMNVSTLELGDSALYLCASSLAQLAGTDTQYFGPGTRLTVL.

V gene TRBV9 combines with J gene TRBJ2-5; D may be TRBD2 (5 bases). Trimming left V 1 base short and J 1 base short, with 11 bases between. The germline gives CDR1 SGDLS, CDR2 YYNGEE. This CDR3 has 15 amino acids. The CDR3 region has the DNA TGTGCCAGCAGCGTATTATCCGGGATCCAAGAGACCCAGTACTTC. Translation gives CASSVLSGIQETQYF.

CDR3 coding DNA: TGTGCCTGGAGTGTCAATCCACTCTATGGCTACACCTTC. Amino acid sequence: CAWSVNPLYGYTF. The chain combines TRBV30 with TRBJ1-2; no clear D gene. The CDR3 consists of 13 residues. The V gene's germline CDR1 is GTSNPN and CDR2 SVGIG (reference sequence). V lost 0 bases, J lost 4 bases, and 9 bases lay in between.

This clone was seen just once. The chain couples TRBV28 to TRBJ1-1, with D possibly matching TRBD1 (5 bases). CDR1 is MDHEN, CDR2 SYDVKM, per germline. V shed 7 bases and J shed 1 base, with 22 bases lying between them. CDR3 size: 17 residues. CDR3 nucleotide sequence: TGTGCCAGCAATCCCGAGATACTGAGGGGCCAGAACACTGAAGCTTTCTTT. Protein: CASNPEILRGQNTEAFF.

This clone was seen only a few times. The genes are TRBV5-1 and TRBJ2-3; 12 bases agree with TRBD2. Germline CDR1 and CDR2: SGHRS and YFSETQ. J lost 6 bases, V lost 5 bases, and 4 bases had no gene match. The CDR3 has 14 residues. Here the CDR3 reads CASRTSGGSDTQYF. The CDR3 nucleotides read TGCGCCAGCAGGACTAGCGGGGGTTCCGATACGCAGTATTTT.

Only a few counts were recorded for this clone. The rearrangement joins TRBV5-1 to TRBJ2-3, with D possibly being TRBD1 (6 bases). Germline CDR1 and CDR2: SGHRS and YFSETQ. There are 14 residues in the CDR3. V was pared by 4 bases and J by 2 bases, with 11 bases between. The DNA for the CDR3 is TGCGCCAGCAGCCCGTGGACAGCCACAGATACGCAGTATTTT. It is translated as CASSPWTATDTQYF.

The V gene is TRBV4-3, the J gene TRBJ2-5; D is unclear. With 0 bases removed from V and 4 bases from J, the gap between germline ends came to 6 bases. The germline V gene encodes CDR1 LGHNA and CDR2 YSLEER. The CDR3 covers 13 residues. The CDR3 here is CASSQDRRETQYF. CDR3 coding DNA: TGCGCCAGCAGCCAAGACCGGAGAGAGACCCAGTACTTC.

The V and J genes are TRBV19 and TRBJ2-7; 8 bases line up with TRBD1. The CDR3 extends over 14 amino acids. With V trimmed by 6 bases and J by 5 bases, 9 bases remained unmatched. The germline V gene has CDR1 LNHDA and CDR2 SQIVND (reference sequence). This chain's CDR3 is CASSRTGNRHEQYF. CDR3 DNA sequence: TGTGCCAGTAGCAGGACAGGGAATCGCCACGAGCAGTACTTC.

This chain links TRBV27 with TRBJ1-5, with TRBD1 matching over 9 bases. The CDR3 totals 15 residues. J was trimmed by 6 bases and V by 5 bases; bases with no gene match: 8. Germline loops: CDR1 MNHEY, CDR2 SMNVEV (reference sequence). The CDR3 loop is CASSPMGTGFQPQHF. The CDR3, as DNA: TGTGCCAGCAGTCCGATGGGGACAGGGTTTCAGCCCCAGCATTTT.

The chain has TRBV2 and TRBJ2-3, with D unclear. V lost 10 bases and J 2 bases, leaving 4 bases between the germline ends. The germline V gene has CDR1 SNHLY and CDR2 FYNNEI. The CDR3 extends over 10 amino acids. CDR3 DNA sequence: TGTGCCACCACCACAGATACGCAGTATTTT. Encoded protein: CATTTDTQYF.